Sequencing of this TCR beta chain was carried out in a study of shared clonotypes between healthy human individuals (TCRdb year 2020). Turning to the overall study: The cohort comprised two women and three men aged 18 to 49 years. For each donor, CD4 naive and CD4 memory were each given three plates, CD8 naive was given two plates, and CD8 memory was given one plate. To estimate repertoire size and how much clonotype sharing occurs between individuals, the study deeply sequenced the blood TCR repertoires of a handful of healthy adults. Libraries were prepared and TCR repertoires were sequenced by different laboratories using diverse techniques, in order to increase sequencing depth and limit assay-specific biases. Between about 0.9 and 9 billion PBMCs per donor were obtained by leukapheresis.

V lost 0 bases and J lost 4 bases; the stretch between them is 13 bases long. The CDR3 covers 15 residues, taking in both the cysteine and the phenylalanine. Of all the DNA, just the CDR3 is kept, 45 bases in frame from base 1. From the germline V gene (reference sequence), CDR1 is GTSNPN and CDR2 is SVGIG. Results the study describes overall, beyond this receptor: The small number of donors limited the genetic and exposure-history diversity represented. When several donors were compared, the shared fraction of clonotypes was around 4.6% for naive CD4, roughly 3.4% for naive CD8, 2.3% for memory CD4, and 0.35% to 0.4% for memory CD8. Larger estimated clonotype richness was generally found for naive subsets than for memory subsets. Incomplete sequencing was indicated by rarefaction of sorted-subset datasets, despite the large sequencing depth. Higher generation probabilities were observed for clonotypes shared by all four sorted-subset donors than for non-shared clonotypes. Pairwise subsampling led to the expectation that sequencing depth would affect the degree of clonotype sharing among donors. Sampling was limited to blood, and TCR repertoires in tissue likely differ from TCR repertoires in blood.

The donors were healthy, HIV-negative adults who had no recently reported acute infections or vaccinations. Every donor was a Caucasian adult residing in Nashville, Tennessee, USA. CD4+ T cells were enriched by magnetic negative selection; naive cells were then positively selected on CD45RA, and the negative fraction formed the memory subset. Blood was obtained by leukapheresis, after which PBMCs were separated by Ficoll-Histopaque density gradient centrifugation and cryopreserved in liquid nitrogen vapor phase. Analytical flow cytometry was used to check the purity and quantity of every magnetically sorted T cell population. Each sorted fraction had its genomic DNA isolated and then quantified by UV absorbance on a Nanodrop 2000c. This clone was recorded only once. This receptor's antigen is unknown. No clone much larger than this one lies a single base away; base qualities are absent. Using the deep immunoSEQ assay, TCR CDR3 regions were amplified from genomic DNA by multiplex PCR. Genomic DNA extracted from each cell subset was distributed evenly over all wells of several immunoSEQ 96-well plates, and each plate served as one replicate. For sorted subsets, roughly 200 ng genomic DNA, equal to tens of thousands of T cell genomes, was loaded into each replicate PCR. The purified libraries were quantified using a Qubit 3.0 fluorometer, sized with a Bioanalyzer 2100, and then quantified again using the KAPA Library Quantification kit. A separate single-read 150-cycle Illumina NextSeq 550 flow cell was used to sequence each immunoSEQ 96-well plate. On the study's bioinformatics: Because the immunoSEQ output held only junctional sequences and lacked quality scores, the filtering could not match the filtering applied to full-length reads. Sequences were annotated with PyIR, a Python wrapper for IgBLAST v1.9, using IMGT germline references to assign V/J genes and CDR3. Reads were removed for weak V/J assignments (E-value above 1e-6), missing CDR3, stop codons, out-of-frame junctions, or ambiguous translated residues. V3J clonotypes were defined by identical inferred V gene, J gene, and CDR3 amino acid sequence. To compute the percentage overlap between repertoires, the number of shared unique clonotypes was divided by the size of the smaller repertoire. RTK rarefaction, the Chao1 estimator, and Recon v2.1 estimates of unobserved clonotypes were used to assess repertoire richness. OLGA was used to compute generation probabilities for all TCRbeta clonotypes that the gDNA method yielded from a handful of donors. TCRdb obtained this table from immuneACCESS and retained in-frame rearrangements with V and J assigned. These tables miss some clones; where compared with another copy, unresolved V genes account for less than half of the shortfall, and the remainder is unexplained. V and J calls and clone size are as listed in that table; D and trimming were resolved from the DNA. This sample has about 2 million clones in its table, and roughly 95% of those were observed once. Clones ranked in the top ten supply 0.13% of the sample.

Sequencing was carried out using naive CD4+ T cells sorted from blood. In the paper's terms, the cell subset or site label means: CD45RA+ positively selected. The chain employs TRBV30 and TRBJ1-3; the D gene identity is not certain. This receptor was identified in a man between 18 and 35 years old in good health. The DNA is TGTGCCTGGAGTGTATCCCGACTTGGCGGAAACACCATATATTTT. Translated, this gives CAWSVSRLGGNTIYF.